Listed here are 8 T cell receptor beta chains from one sample, sequenced in a study of shared T cell receptors in the human thymus. Assay used: immunoSEQ multiplex PCR; TCRdb lists only in-frame clones, some missing. The sample lists almost 550,000 clones; 70% to 80% were seen once. The same sample was also studied in work on human thymus T cells.

Sequenced material: thymocytes. All receptors come from a boy younger than two with a congenital heart defect.

The rearrangement uses TRBV28 and TRBJ2-7; 7 positions agree with TRBD1. Germline CDR1 reads MDHEN; CDR2 reads SYDVKM. The CDR3 has 15 amino acids. J gave up 1 base and V 0 bases, and 3 bases lay outside the gene matches. The CDR3 loop is CASSLCRDSSYEQYF. DNA for the CDR3: TGTGCCAGCAGTTTATGCCGGGACAGTTCCTACGAGCAGTACTTC.

The rearrangement links TRBV5-4 to TRBJ2-7; no reliable D call. CDR1 SGHNT and CDR2 YYREEE come from the germline V gene (reference sequence). The CDR3 runs 16 residues. V lost 4 bases and J 2 bases, leaving 19 bases between the germline ends. CDR3 DNA sequence: TGTGCCAGCAGCCCGGCTGATCCCGCAGCGACCTACGAGCAGTACTTC. This codes for CASSPADPAATYEQYF.

This clone showed up just a few times. The chain couples TRBV15 to TRBJ2-4, with 8 bases matching TRBD2. From germline, CDR1 is LNHNV and CDR2 YYDKDF (reference sequence). The CDR3 consists of 18 residues. With V trimmed by 1 base and J by 3 bases, 11 bases remained unmatched. CDR3 coding DNA: TGTGCCACCAGCAGAGTTGAGGGGACTAGTTTCGACAAAAACATTCAGTACTTC. It is translated as CATSRVEGTSFDKNIQYF.

The chain is built from TRBV7-2 and TRBJ2-7; TRBD2 is a possible D gene (5 bases). With 4 bases removed from V and 5 bases from J, the gap between germline ends came to 27 bases. The germline CDR1 and CDR2 sequences are SGHTA and FQGNSA. CDR3 length: 18 residues. DNA of the CDR3: TGTGCCAGCAGCTCCGTCCGACTTCCGGGAATCCTGAACGACGAGCAGTACTTC. Protein: CASSSVRLPGILNDEQYF.

The J gene is TRBJ2-7, the V gene TRBV6-1; 7 nucleotides match TRBD2. With V trimmed by 2 bases and J by 3 bases, 16 bases remained unmatched. The CDR3 runs to 18 residues. From germline, CDR1 is MNHNS and CDR2 SASEGT. The CDR3 sequence is CASSESVRGGPTGYEQYF. The DNA for the CDR3 is TGTGCCAGCAGTGAATCTGTTAGGGGAGGGCCCACCGGCTACGAGCAGTACTTC.

This chain uses TRBV18 with TRBJ1-5, with unresolved D. Trimming pared 0 bases from V and 0 bases from J, leaving 12 bases between. Germline loops: CDR1 KGHSH, CDR2 LQKENI. This CDR3 has 17 residues. CDR3 region: CASSPPGIRGSNQPQHF. The CDR3 DNA follows: TGTGCCAGCTCACCACCGGGGATTCGGGGTAGCAATCAGCCCCAGCATTTT. The full variable domain, its missing parts supplied by reference TRBV18 and TRBJ1-5, is NAGVMQNPRHLVRRRGQEARLRCSPMKGHSHVYWYRQLPEEGLKFMVYLQKENIIDESGMPKERFSAEFPKEGPSILRIQQVVRGDSAAYFCASSPPGIRGSNQPQHFGDGTRLSIL.

This sequence joins TRBV5-1 and TRBJ1-2; 7 bases align to TRBD1. Germline V gives CDR1 SGHRS, CDR2 YFSETQ. This CDR3 is built from 17 residues. V lost 0 bases and J lost 0; bases outside the gene matches: 8. CDR3 nucleotide sequence: TGCGCCAGCAGCTTGGAGGGGACAGACAAATCTAACTATGGCTACACCTTC. The encoded protein is CASSLEGTDKSNYGYTF.

The chain combines TRBV27 with TRBJ1-2; TRBD1 agrees at 9 bases. The germline gives CDR1 MNHEY, CDR2 SMNVEV (reference sequence). The CDR3 has 16 amino acids. The J segment lost 7 bases and the V segment lost 5 bases, leaving 14 bases of the junction unmatched. In nucleotides, the CDR3 is TGTGCCAGCAGTCCCCCGGGACAGGGAGGATTGAGTGGCTACACCTTC. Its protein is CASSPPGQGGLSGYTF.